A single sample gave rise to the 6 T cell receptor beta chains below, sequenced in a study of T cells after posttransplantation cyclophosphamide. TCRdb's table, derived via immunoSEQ multiplex PCR, lists solely in-frame clones and lacks some. Recorded here are tens of thousands of clones, none singletons. Sequenced input: PBMCs. These receptor sequences come from a man between 40 and 49 years old in good health, CMV-negative, and a related stem cell transplant donor.

There are many counts of this clone. The chain employs TRBV4-1 and TRBJ2-7; 13 positions agree with TRBD2. V lost 3 bases, J lost 6 bases, and 8 bases stayed unmatched. CDR3 length: 16 residues. CDR1 and CDR2 from the germline V gene are MGHRA and YSYEKL. CDR3 bases: TGCGCCAGCAGCCAGAGACCGGGACTAGCGGGAAGCGAGCAGTACTTC. Translated, it gives CASSQRPGLAGSEQYF.

In this sample, this clone turned up many times. The chain employs TRBV14 and TRBJ2-1; 9 bases are a match to TRBD2. V trimming: 4 bases; J trimming: 3 bases; junction bases outside the gene matches: 10. CDR3 length equals 17 residues. Germline V gene sequence: CDR1 SGHDN, CDR2 FVKESK. In nucleotides, the CDR3 is TGTGCCAGCAGCCCGATGCCTCTAGCGGGACTCTACAATGAGCAGTTCTTC. Its protein product is CASSPMPLAGLYNEQFF.

Ten or more counts support this clone. J is TRBJ2-3 and V is TRBV10-3, with a tentative D call TRBD1 (8 bases). Germline V CDR1 and CDR2: ENHRY, SYGVKD. The CDR3 totals 17 residues. The germline V and J ends were trimmed by 4 bases and 1 base, with 18 bases remaining between them. The CDR3 protein is CAISGLSGTGGTDTQYF. CDR3 coding DNA: TGTGCCATCAGTGGTCTCAGCGGGACAGGCGGCACAGATACGCAGTATTTT.

This clone was recorded at least ten times. The chain recombines TRBV7-2 with TRBJ2-5, with 11 bases that match TRBD2. The CDR3 is 15 amino acids. Unmatched junction bases numbered 7, after V lost 6 bases and J lost 4 bases. Germline CDR1 SGHTA, CDR2 FQGNSA. The CDR3 bases are TGTGCCAGCAGTACTAGCGGGAGTTCTATAGAGACCCAGTACTTC. This translates into CASSTSGSSIETQYF.

This clone was seen ten or more times. The rearrangement uses TRBV30 and TRBJ1-2; 7 bases match TRBD1. CDR3 length: 14 residues. The germline CDR1 and CDR2 sequences are GTSNPN and SVGIG (reference sequence). The trim removed 4 bases at V and 6 bases at J, leaving 11 bases unmatched. The CDR3: CAWTNRRTGDGYTF. The CDR3 DNA sequence: TGTGCCTGGACGAATAGGAGGACAGGAGATGGCTACACCTTC. The full variable domain, its missing parts supplied by reference TRBV30 and TRBJ1-2, is SQTIHQWPATLVQPVGSPLSLECTVEGTSNPNLYWYRQAAGRGLQLLFYSVGIGQISSEVPQNLSASRPQDRQFILSSKKLLLSDSGFYLCAWTNRRTGDGYTFGSGTRLTVV.

This clone was detected ten times or more. The chain couples TRBV27 to TRBJ2-3, with 8 bases identical to TRBD1. The V gene's germline CDR1 is MNHEY and CDR2 SMNVEV (reference sequence). The CDR3 has 16 residues. With 5 bases clipped from V and 0 bases from J, the junction kept 7 bases outside the gene matches. The CDR3 DNA reads as TGTGCCAGCAGTCCCGGGACAGGATATAGCACAGATACGCAGTATTTT. Residues: CASSPGTGYSTDTQYF.